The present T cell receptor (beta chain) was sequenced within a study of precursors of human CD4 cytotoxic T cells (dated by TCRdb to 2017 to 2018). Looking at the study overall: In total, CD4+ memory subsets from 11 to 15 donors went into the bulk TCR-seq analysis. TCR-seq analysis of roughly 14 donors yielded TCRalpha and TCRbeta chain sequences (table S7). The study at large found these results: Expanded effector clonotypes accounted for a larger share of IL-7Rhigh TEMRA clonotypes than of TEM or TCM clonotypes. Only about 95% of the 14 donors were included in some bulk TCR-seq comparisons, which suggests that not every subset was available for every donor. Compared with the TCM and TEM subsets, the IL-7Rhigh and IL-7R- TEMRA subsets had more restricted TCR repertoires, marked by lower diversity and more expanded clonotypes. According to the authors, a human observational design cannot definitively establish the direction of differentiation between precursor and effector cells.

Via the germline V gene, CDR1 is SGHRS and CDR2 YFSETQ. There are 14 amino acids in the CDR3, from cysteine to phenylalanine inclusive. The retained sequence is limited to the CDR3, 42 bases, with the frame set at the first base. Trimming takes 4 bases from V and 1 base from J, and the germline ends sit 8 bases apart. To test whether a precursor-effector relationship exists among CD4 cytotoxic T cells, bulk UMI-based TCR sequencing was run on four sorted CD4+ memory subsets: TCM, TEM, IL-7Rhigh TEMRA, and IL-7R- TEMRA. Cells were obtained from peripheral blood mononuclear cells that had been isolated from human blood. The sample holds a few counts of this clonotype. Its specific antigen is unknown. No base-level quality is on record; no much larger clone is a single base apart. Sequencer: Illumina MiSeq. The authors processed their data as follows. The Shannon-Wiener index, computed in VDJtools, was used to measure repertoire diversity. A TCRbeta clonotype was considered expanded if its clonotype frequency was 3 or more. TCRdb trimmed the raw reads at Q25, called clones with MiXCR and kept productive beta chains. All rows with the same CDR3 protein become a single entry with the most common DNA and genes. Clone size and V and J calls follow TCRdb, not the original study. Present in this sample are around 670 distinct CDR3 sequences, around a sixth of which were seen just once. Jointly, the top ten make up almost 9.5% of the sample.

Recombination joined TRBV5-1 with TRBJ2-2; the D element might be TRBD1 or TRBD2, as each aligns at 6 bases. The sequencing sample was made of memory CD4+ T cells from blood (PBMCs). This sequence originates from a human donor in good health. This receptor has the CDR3 CASSAGQNTGELFF. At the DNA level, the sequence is TGCGCCAGCAGCGCGGGACAGAACACCGGGGAGCTGTTTTTT. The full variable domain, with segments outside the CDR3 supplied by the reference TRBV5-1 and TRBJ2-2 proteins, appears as KAGVTQTPRYLIKTRGQQVTLSCSPISGHRSVSWYQQTPGQGLQFLFEYFSETQRNKGNFPGRFSGRQFSNSRSEMNVSTLELGDSALYLCASSAGQNTGELFFGEGSRLTVL.